The T cell receptor (beta chain) under discussion was sequenced for a study of T-cell reconstitution after alpha-beta-depleted transplantation in children. The germline CDR1 and CDR2 sequences are SGHTA and FQGNSA. Trimming took 4 bases from V and 0 from J; bases not matched to a gene: 10. This CDR3 has 17 residues. During its preparation, the TCRbeta library received unique molecular identifiers. Each CDR3 protein is one row after TCRdb ran MiXCR on the PCR reads. The sample holds 500,000 to 750,000 distinct CDR3 sequences, 10% to 15% seen once. The study, taken as a whole, reports: The origin of high day-60 TCRbeta diversity in some patients lay in surviving recipient T cells and thymic progenitors.

In its sample, this clonotype was seen many times. Antigen unknown. This clonotype was obtained from a male patient aged 10 to 17 who had a stem cell transplant for acute myeloid leukemia, so the T cells may come from the graft donor. The chain carries TRBV7-2 and TRBJ1-2; 8 bases match TRBD1. Sequenced material: PBMCs, mostly from graft donor cells, taken 360 days after TCRalphabeta/CD19-depleted stem cell transplant. In nucleotides, the CDR3 is TGTGCCAGCAGCTCCGCCGGACAGGGATCCACTAACTATGGCTACACCTTC. Encoded protein: CASSSAGQGSTNYGYTF.